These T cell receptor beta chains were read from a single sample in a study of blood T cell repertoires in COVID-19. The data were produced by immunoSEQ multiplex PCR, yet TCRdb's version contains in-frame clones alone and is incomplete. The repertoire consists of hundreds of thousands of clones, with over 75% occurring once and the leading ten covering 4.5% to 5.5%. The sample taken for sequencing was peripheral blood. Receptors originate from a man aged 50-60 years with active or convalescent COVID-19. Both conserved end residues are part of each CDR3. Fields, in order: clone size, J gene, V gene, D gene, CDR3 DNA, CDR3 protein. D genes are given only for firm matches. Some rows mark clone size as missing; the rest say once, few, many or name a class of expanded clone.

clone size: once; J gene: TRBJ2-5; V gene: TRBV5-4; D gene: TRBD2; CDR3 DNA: TGTGCCAGCAGCTTGAATTGGGAGGGTGAGACCCAGTACTTC; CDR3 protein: CASSLNWEGETQYF
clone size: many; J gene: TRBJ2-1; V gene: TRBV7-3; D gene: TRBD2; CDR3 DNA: TGTGCCAGCAGCTTATCCGGGACTAGGGCCTACAATGAGCAGTTCTTC; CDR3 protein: CASSLSGTRAYNEQFF
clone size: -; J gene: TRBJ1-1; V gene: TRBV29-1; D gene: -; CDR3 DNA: TGCAGCGTTGAAATATCGAGGGCTGAAGCTTTCTTT; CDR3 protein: CSVEISRAEAFF
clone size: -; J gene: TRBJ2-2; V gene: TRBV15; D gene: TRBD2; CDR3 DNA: TGTGCCACCAGGGGCGGGAGGGTCACCGGGGAGCTGTTTTTT; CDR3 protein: CATRGGRVTGELFF
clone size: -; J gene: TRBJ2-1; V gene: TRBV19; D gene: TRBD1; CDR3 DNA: TGTGCCAGTAGAAAGGACAGGAGCTCCTACAATGAGCAGTTCTTC; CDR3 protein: CASRKDRSSYNEQFF
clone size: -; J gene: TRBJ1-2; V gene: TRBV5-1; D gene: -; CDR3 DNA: TGCGCCAGCAGCTTGGACAGGGACGGAGGCTACACCTTC; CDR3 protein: CASSLDRDGGYTF
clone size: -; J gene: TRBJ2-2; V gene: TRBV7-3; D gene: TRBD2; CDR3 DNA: TGTGCCAGCAGCTTAAGTCAACTAGCGGTCACCGGGGAGCTGTTTTTT; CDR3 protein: CASSLSQLAVTGELFF
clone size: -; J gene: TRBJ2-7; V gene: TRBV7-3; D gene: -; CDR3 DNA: TGTGCCAGCAGCTTAAATCCAGACTACGAGCAGTACTTC; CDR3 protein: CASSLNPDYEQYF
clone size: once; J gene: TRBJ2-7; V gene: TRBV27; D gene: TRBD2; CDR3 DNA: TGTGCCAGCTGGGGAGGGGCACCCGGGGAGCAGTACTTC; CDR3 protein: CASWGGAPGEQYF
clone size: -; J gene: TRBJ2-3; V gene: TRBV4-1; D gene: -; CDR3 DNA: TGCGCCAGCAGGGCTAGCAGCACAGATACGCAGTATTTT; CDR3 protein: CASRASSTDTQYF
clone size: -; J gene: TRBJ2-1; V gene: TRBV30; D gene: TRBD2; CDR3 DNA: TGTGCCTGGAACCGGGAGGGTCTGAATGAGCAGTTCTTC; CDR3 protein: CAWNREGLNEQFF
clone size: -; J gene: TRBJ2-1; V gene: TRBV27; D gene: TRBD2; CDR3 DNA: TGTGCCAGCAGGCTAAGGCGGGCGGGAGGAGAGCAGTTCTTC; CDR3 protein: CASRLRRAGGEQFF